Presented here are 25 T cell receptor beta chains from one specimen sequenced in a study of siplizumab effects on memory and regulatory T cells. Sequencing was performed with immunoSEQ multiplex PCR; in TCRdb, only in-frame clones are kept and a portion is missing. The sample holds approximately 94,000 clones, around 93% seen once. The specimen sequenced was non-Treg CD4+ T cells sorted from blood. Receptors were obtained from a human donor in good health.

The CDR3 bases are TGTGCCAGCTCACGGGGGGGCTTTGTGAACACTGAAGCTTTCTTT. The encoded protein is CASSRGGFVNTEAFF. This chain connects TRBV18 to TRBJ1-1; a weak D match, TRBD1 (6 bases). This CDR3 is 15 amino acids long. Germline V gene sequence: CDR1 KGHSH, CDR2 LQKENI. V lost 4 bases to trimming and J lost 0 bases, with 12 bases between them.

The chain is built from TRBV6-5 and TRBJ1-1, with 7 bases fitting TRBD1. This CDR3 contains 15 residues. Germline-derived CDR1 and CDR2 are MNHEY and SVGAGI. The ends lost 5 bases at V and 2 bases at J; junction bases unmatched: 8. The CDR3 spells CASSPWTGANTEAFF. The CDR3 nucleotides read TGTGCCAGCAGTCCCTGGACAGGAGCTAACACTGAAGCTTTCTTT.

This chain joins TRBV6-5 and TRBJ2-3; D not resolved. Per the germline V gene, CDR1 is MNHEY and CDR2 is SVGAGI. The CDR3 has 15 amino acids. The V end was cut by 6 bases, the J end by 1 base, with 14 bases between. CDR3 sequence: CASSRDRVGTDTQYF. In DNA, the CDR3 is TGTGCCAGCAGCCGAGACCGGGTGGGCACAGATACGCAGTATTTT.

The J gene is TRBJ2-7, the V gene TRBV11-2, with TRBD1 matching 7 bases. Losses at the gene ends were 7 bases for V and 4 bases for J; bases not matched to a gene: 10. The CDR3 has 14 residues. CDR1 is SGHAT and CDR2 is FQNNGV in the germline V gene. CDR3 amino acids: CASTDRQGSYEQYF. As DNA, the CDR3 is TGTGCCAGCACCGACAGACAGGGTTCTTACGAGCAGTACTTC.

The chain has TRBV30 and TRBJ2-1; D possibly corresponds to TRBD1 (7 bases). V lost 5 bases, J lost 6 bases, and 20 bases lay in between. The length of the CDR3 is 15 residues. Germline loops: CDR1 GTSNPN, CDR2 SVGIG (reference sequence). In DNA, the CDR3 is TGTGCCTGGGGGAGGTGGAGGGGGCGCGGCAATGAGCAGTTCTTC. Amino acids: CAWGRWRGRGNEQFF.

The chain recombines TRBV2 with TRBJ1-4, with a weak D call TRBD1 (5 bases). The CDR3 totals 13 residues. The germline V gene encodes CDR1 SNHLY and CDR2 FYNNEI. V lost 3 bases to trimming and J lost 9 bases, with 11 bases between them. This chain's CDR3 is CASSEGGSKKLFF. Written as DNA, the CDR3 is TGTGCCAGCAGTGAGGGGGGTAGTAAAAAACTGTTTTTT.

The rearrangement uses TRBV5-8 and TRBJ2-1; maybe TRBD2 (6 bases). The CDR3 length is 16 residues. V lost 4 bases and J lost 0, with 14 bases in between. Germline V gene sequence: CDR1 SGHTS, CDR2 YDEGEE. The CDR3 DNA follows: TGTGCCAGCAGCCTACTACGGGGGACCTCCTACAATGAGCAGTTCTTC. This translates into CASSLLRGTSYNEQFF. The complete variable domain, with remaining parts taken from reference TRBV5-8 and TRBJ2-1, reads EAGVTQSPTHLIKTRGQQATLRCSPISGHTSVYWYQQALGLGLQFLLWYDEGEERNRGNFPPRFSGRQFPNYSSELNVNALELEDSALYLCASSLLRGTSYNEQFFGPGTRLTVL.

The genes are TRBV7-2 and TRBJ2-3; unclear D gene. The ends were cut back, 0 bases at V and 5 bases at J, with 15 bases in the middle. Germline CDR1 and CDR2: SGHTA and FQGNSA. There are 16 residues in the CDR3. CDR3 residues: CASSLASARRLDTQYF. CDR3 DNA sequence: TGTGCCAGCAGCTTAGCGTCGGCTAGAAGGTTAGATACGCAGTATTTT.

The chain employs TRBV5-4 and TRBJ2-5, with TRBD1 as a possible D gene (6 bases). The germline gives CDR1 SGHNT, CDR2 YYREEE (reference sequence). This CDR3 is built from 13 residues. V gave up 7 bases and J gave up 3 bases, with 13 bases separating them. CDR3 in DNA: TGTGCCAGCCTTATAAAGGGGGAAGAGACCCAGTACTTC. Translated: CASLIKGEETQYF.

The chain uses TRBV6-6 and TRBJ1-5, with 10 bases matching TRBD1. J lost 2 bases, V lost 5 bases, and 6 bases had no gene match. The CDR3 loop spans 16 amino acids. The germline V gene has CDR1 MNHNY and CDR2 SVGAGI (reference sequence). CDR3 in amino acids: CASSRDRGGGNQPQHF. In nucleotides, the CDR3 is TGTGCCAGCAGTAGGGACAGGGGCGGGGGCAATCAGCCCCAGCATTTT.

V and J are TRBV7-3 and TRBJ2-1, with no clear D. Germline assignment: CDR1 SGHTA and CDR2 FQGTGA. V dropped 6 bases and J dropped 0 bases, with 12 bases sitting between them. This CDR3 contains 15 residues. The CDR3: CASSRGQSSYNEQFF. The CDR3 DNA sequence: TGTGCCAGCAGTCGCGGTCAGTCCTCCTACAATGAGCAGTTCTTC.

The rearrangement links TRBV6-1 to TRBJ2-7; 8 bases fit TRBD1. Germline values: CDR1 MNHNS, CDR2 SASEGT. The V gene end was trimmed by 4 bases and the J gene end by 1 base; junction bases not matched to a gene: 3. This CDR3 is 14 amino acids long. The CDR3 loop reads CASSAGGLSYEQYF. Written as DNA, the CDR3 is TGTGCCAGCAGTGCAGGGGGCCTATCCTACGAGCAGTACTTC.

Remarks on this clone: A read error may account for a junction end that differs from germline. The chain recombines TRBV7-7 with TRBJ2-5; the match to TRBD2 covers 10 bases. The CDR3 loop spans 14 amino acids. Germline CDR1 reads SSHAT; CDR2 reads FNYEAQ (reference sequence). The CDR3 DNA sequence: TGTGCTAGCAGCCCGACTAGCGGGTTGGAGACCCAGTACTTC. Translated: CASSPTSGLETQYF.

The V and J genes are TRBV15 and TRBJ2-1, with TRBD2 matching 9 bases. CDR1 and CDR2 (germline): LNHNV, YYDKDF (reference sequence). The V and J ends lost 0 bases and 2 bases, in that order; junction bases with no gene match: 2. CDR3 length: 16 amino acids. The CDR3: CATSRDRTSAYNEQFF. The CDR3 DNA reads as TGTGCCACCAGCAGAGATAGGACTAGCGCCTACAATGAGCAGTTCTTC.

V usage is TRBV12-5 and J usage is TRBJ1-2, with D hard to call. CDR1 and CDR2 from the germline V gene are LGHNT and FRNRAP. The V gene lost 0 bases and the J gene lost 3 bases, with 14 bases spanning the gap. The CDR3 runs to 16 residues. The CDR3 loop reads CASGLVQGKGDYGYTF. CDR3 DNA sequence: TGTGCTAGTGGTTTGGTACAAGGAAAGGGTGACTATGGCTACACCTTC.

The rearrangement links TRBV2 to TRBJ2-3, with D uncertain. The CDR3 is 15 residues long. Germline CDR1 is SNHLY and CDR2 is FYNNEI. With 3 bases removed from V and 2 bases from J, the gap between germline ends came to 12 bases. Here the CDR3 reads CASSDGAGLTDTQYF. For the CDR3, the DNA is TGTGCCAGCAGTGACGGTGCAGGTCTCACAGATACGCAGTATTTT. Full variable domain (outside the CDR3, taken from reference TRBV2 and TRBJ2-3): EPEVTQTPSHQVTQMGQEVILRCVPISNHLYFYWYRQILGQKVEFLVSFYNNEISEKSEIFDDQFSVERPDGSNFTLKIRSTKLEDSAMYFCASSDGAGLTDTQYFGPGTRLTVL.

J is TRBJ1-5 and V is TRBV6-6; TRBD1 matches at 7 bases. V gave up 6 bases and J gave up 3 bases; unmatched junction bases: 8. The CDR3 has 15 amino acids. The germline gives CDR1 MNHNY, CDR2 SVGAGI (reference sequence). This CDR3 is CASRQQGVLNQPQHF. CDR3 coding DNA: TGTGCCAGCAGACAGCAGGGGGTGCTCAATCAGCCCCAGCATTTT.

The CDR3 sequence is CASSEGRNTEAFF. DNA for the CDR3: TGTGCCAGTAGTGAGGGGCGGAACACTGAAGCTTTCTTT. This sequence joins TRBV19 and TRBJ1-1, with a possible D match to TRBD1 (5 bases). The length of the CDR3 is 13 residues. Germline loops: CDR1 LNHDA, CDR2 SQIVND (reference sequence). V was pared by 5 bases and J by 1 base, with 8 bases between. The whole variable domain, filled in from reference TRBV19 and TRBJ1-1, reads DGGITQSPKYLFRKEGQNVTLSCEQNLNHDAMYWYRQDPGQGLRLIYYSQIVNDFQKGDIAEGYSVSREKKESFPLTVTSAQKNPTAFYLCASSEGRNTEAFFGQGTRLTVV.

The chain employs TRBV30 and TRBJ2-1; perhaps TRBD2 as D (5 bases). The CDR3 consists of 14 residues. Germline V gives CDR1 GTSNPN, CDR2 SVGIG (reference sequence). Deletions cut 4 bases from V and 5 bases from J, with 15 bases between. CDR3 amino acids: CAWNYGRENNEQFF. CDR3 nucleotides: TGTGCCTGGAACTATGGAAGGGAGAACAATGAGCAGTTCTTC.

The rearrangement links TRBV18 to TRBJ1-3; D possibly corresponds to TRBD1 (5 bases). The CDR3 runs to 13 residues. Germline CDR1 reads KGHSH; CDR2 reads LQKENI. V gave up 6 bases and J gave up 0 bases, with 6 bases separating them. The chain's CDR3 is CASSRGSGNTIYF. As DNA, the CDR3 is TGTGCCAGCTCGAGGGGCTCTGGAAACACCATATATTTT.

V gene TRBV9 combines with J gene TRBJ2-5, with 11 bases that match TRBD2. This CDR3 region has 14 residues. Germline CDR1 is SGDLS and CDR2 is YYNGEE. V shed 3 bases, J shed 5 bases, and the junction held 3 bases outside the gene matches. CDR3 region: CASSAGLAGETQYF. Written as DNA, the CDR3 is TGTGCCAGCAGCGCCGGACTAGCGGGTGAGACCCAGTACTTC.

The V call is TRBV18, the J call TRBJ2-3; D is unresolved. The CDR3 contains 14 residues. Per germline, CDR1 KGHSH and CDR2 LQKENI. V lost 3 bases and J 0 bases, leaving 7 bases between the germline ends. CDR3 nucleotides: TGTGCCAGCTCACCTATAGGTAGCACAGATACGCAGTATTTT. Protein: CASSPIGSTDTQYF.

The DNA for the CDR3 is TGTGTGGTGGGCAGGGGGCGCTCAGATACGCAGTATTTT. Encoded protein: CVVGRGRSDTQYF. The chain recombines TRBV28 with TRBJ2-3; 8 bases map to TRBD1. The CDR3 consists of 13 residues. Germline assignment: CDR1 MDHEN and CDR2 SYDVKM. Variable domain in full (rest from reference TRBV28 and TRBJ2-3): DVKVTQSSRYLVKRTGEKVFLECVQDMDHENMFWYRQDPGLGLRLIYFSYDVKMKEKGDIPEGYSVSREKKERFSLILESASTNQTSMYLCVVGRGRSDTQYFGPGTRLTVL.

The chain joins TRBV5-1 to TRBJ2-5; 9 nucleotides match TRBD1. The J call may be incorrect, as the DNA end agrees better with TRBJ2-7. The CDR3 consists of 15 residues. Germline V gene sequence: CDR1 SGHRS, CDR2 YFSETQ. The DNA of the CDR3 is TGCGCCAGCAGCTTGACTCCGGGACAGGGTTACGAGCAGTACTTC. Its protein product is CASSLTPGQGYEQYF.

The V gene is TRBV25-1, the J gene TRBJ2-7, with D perhaps assigned TRBD1 or TRBD2 (5 bases each). The CDR3 loop spans 16 amino acids. Germline V gene lookup returns CDR1 MGHDK and CDR2 SYGVNS. Trimming took 3 bases from V and 0 from J, leaving 15 bases between them. This CDR3 is CASSDPRDASSYEQYF. The CDR3, as DNA: TGTGCCAGCAGTGACCCCCGGGACGCGAGCTCCTACGAGCAGTACTTC.